The 7 T cell receptor beta chains presented below share a single source sample, sequenced in a study of blood T cell repertoires in COVID-19. Measured with immunoSEQ multiplex PCR; TCRdb has only the in-frame clones, and not every one. Counted here are approximately 200,000 clones, roughly 84% occurring once; the ten biggest clones make up 7.4%. The source material was peripheral blood. These receptors were collected from a woman aged 50 to 65 with acute or convalescent COVID-19.

This rearrangement joins TRBV3-1 (or the pseudogene TRBV3-2) to TRBJ2-1; D is uncertain. This CDR3 has 12 amino acids. The V and J ends lost 0 bases and 15 bases respectively, with 12 bases between them. CDR1 is LGHDT and CDR2 is YNNKEL in the germline V gene (reference sequence). The CDR3 spells CASSQERGYRFF. The DNA of the CDR3 is TGTGCCAGCAGCCAAGAAAGAGGATACCGGTTCTTC.

The rearrangement links TRBV27 to TRBJ1-1; 7 bases are a match to TRBD1. The CDR3 is 14 amino acids. After removal of 6 bases from V and 1 base from J, the junction contained 5 bases not matched to a gene. Germline V gives CDR1 MNHEY, CDR2 SMNVEV (reference sequence). The CDR3 DNA sequence: TGTGCCAGCAGCGAGAGGGGGCCGAACACTGAAGCTTTCTTT. Translated, it gives CASSERGPNTEAFF.

This clone came up once. The chain has TRBV10-3 and TRBJ2-2; the D gene is possibly TRBD1 (6 bases). The CDR3 has 16 amino acids. The V end was cut by 2 bases, the J end by 5 bases, with 15 bases between. The germline gives CDR1 ENHRY, CDR2 SYGVKD. For the CDR3, the DNA is TGTGCCATCAGTGAGCGCAACTCCCAGGGGACCGGGGAGCTGTTTTTT. Protein sequence: CAISERNSQGTGELFF.

The CDR3 DNA reads as TGTGCCAGCAGTTACTCAGGGGCCGGCTATGGCTACACCTTC. Protein: CASSYSGAGYGYTF. This chain joins TRBV6-2 or TRBV6-3 and TRBJ1-2, with TRBD1 as a possible D gene (5 bases). The CDR3 extends over 14 amino acids. V was trimmed by 0 bases and J by 4 bases, leaving 9 bases between them. The V gene's germline CDR1 is MNHEY and CDR2 SVGEGT.

This clone has a single count. The V call is TRBV20-1, the J call TRBJ2-5; tentative D call: TRBD1 (5 bases). Germline CDR1 and CDR2: DFQATT and SNEGSKA (reference sequence). The CDR3 consists of 13 residues. V shed 3 bases and J shed 4 bases, with 12 bases lying between them. In DNA form, the CDR3 reads TGCAGTGCTAGTCGGAATAGGGGAGAGACCCAGTACTTC. Protein product: CSASRNRGETQYF.

The J gene is TRBJ1-5, the V gene TRBV15; no definite D call. The germline gives CDR1 LNHNV, CDR2 YYDKDF (reference sequence). CDR3 length: 15 amino acids. V lost 4 bases and J 4 bases, leaving 14 bases between the germline ends. In DNA, the CDR3 is TGTGCCACCAGCACTAAGCACCGGGGTAATCAGCCCCAGCATTTT. Its protein product is CATSTKHRGNQPQHF. The whole variable domain, filled in from reference TRBV15 and TRBJ1-5, reads DAMVIQNPRYQVTQFGKPVTLSCSQTLNHNVMYWYQQKSSQAPKLLFHYYDKDFNNEADTPDNFQSRRPNTSFCFLDIRSPGLGDTAMYLCATSTKHRGNQPQHFGDGTRLSIL.

V and J are TRBV5-4 and TRBJ2-1; TRBD2 might be the D (5 bases). Trimming took off 2 bases at V and 9 bases at J, with 15 bases between the two ends. Germline V gene lookup returns CDR1 SGHNT and CDR2 YYREEE (reference sequence). This CDR3 has 14 residues. The CDR3, as DNA: TGTGCCAGCAGCTTACCCTCGGGGTCCGCTGAGCAGTTCTTC. Translating gives CASSLPSGSAEQFF.